What follows are 32 T cell receptor beta chains derived from one specimen sequenced in a study of identical twins. TCRdb reprocessed the 5' RACE reads with MiXCR, giving one entry per CDR3 protein. The sample shows about 530,000 distinct CDR3 sequences, more than 20% of them seen only once. The same sample was also used in a study of yellow fever vaccine responses in identical twins.

The sequencing sample was made of CD4+ T cells sorted from blood. Every receptor here comes from a woman aged 18-35 years in good health.

J is TRBJ2-3 and V is TRBV5-1, with D possibly TRBD2 on 6 matching bases. The CDR3 loop spans 15 amino acids. V lost 4 bases, J lost 0 bases, and 12 bases lay in between. CDR1 SGHRS and CDR2 YFSETQ come from the germline V gene. The CDR3 sequence: CASSARGSSTDTQYF. For the CDR3, the DNA is TGCGCCAGCAGCGCACGGGGGAGCAGCACAGATACGCAGTATTTT.

This clonotype was seen more than once but under ten times. The chain recombines TRBV3-1 with TRBJ2-3, with 7 positions matching TRBD1. CDR1 is LGHDT and CDR2 is YNNKEL in the germline V gene (reference sequence). J was trimmed by 6 bases and V by 7 bases; bases with no gene match: 13. CDR3 length equals 15 residues. The CDR3 spells CASTGQGEYMDTQYF. CDR3 bases: TGTGCCAGCACCGGGCAGGGGGAATATATGGATACGCAGTATTTT.

The V gene is TRBV10-2, the J gene TRBJ2-1, with TRBD2 matching over 10 bases. CDR3 length: 15 residues. Germline V CDR1 and CDR2: WSHSY, SAAADI. The J segment lost 6 bases and the V segment lost 7 bases, leaving 9 bases of the junction unmatched. Here the CDR3 DNA reads TGCGCCAGCACCGACTGGACTAGCGGTTTCAATGAGCAGTTCTTC. This translates into CASTDWTSGFNEQFF.

The V and J genes are TRBV20-1 and TRBJ2-3; D possibly corresponds to TRBD1 (6 bases). CDR3 size: 15 residues. V shed 6 bases and J shed 2 bases, with 18 bases lying between them. In germline, CDR1 is DFQATT, CDR2 SNEGSKA (reference sequence). The CDR3 sequence is CSAGGYWGHTDTQYF. The CDR3 nucleotides are TGCAGTGCCGGCGGCTACTGGGGGCACACAGATACGCAGTATTTT.

This clonotype was observed a handful of times. The chain has TRBV29-1 and TRBJ2-1; unclear D gene. Germline V gives CDR1 SQVTM, CDR2 ANQGSEA. The CDR3 sequence is 10 residues long. V lost 2 bases, J lost 9 bases, and 5 bases lay in between. The CDR3 loop reads CSVETGEQFF. In nucleotides, the CDR3 is TGCAGCGTTGAAACCGGTGAGCAGTTCTTC.

Many counts were recorded for this clonotype. CDR3 nucleotides: TGCAGTGTAACTAAGCGGGAGACCTACGAGCAGTACTTC. Translation: CSVTKRETYEQYF. The chain joins TRBV20-1 to TRBJ2-7; TRBD2 agrees at 8 bases. The trim removed 7 bases at V and 2 bases at J, leaving 7 bases unmatched. The CDR3 loop spans 13 amino acids. Per the germline V gene, CDR1 is DFQATT and CDR2 is SNEGSKA (reference sequence).

The chain joins TRBV12-3 or TRBV12-4 to TRBJ1-5, with no clear D. Trimming cost V 6 bases and J 3 bases, with 9 bases left between them. CDR3 length equals 13 residues. CDR3 residues: CASRGNFNQPQHF. In DNA form, the CDR3 reads TGTGCCAGCAGGGGAAACTTCAATCAGCCCCAGCATTTT.

This clonotype was observed a handful of times. The chain employs TRBV3-1 and TRBJ2-2; D call uncertain. This CDR3 region has 13 residues. Germline V CDR1 and CDR2: LGHDT, YNNKEL (reference sequence). V lost 2 bases and J 7 bases, leaving 8 bases between the germline ends. CDR3 nucleotides: TGTGCCAGCAGCCAATCGGTAATCGGGGAGCTGTTTTTT. Translating gives CASSQSVIGELFF.

This clonotype was seen a few times. The V gene is TRBV10-3, the J gene TRBJ2-1, with 7 bases fitting TRBD1. Germline assignment: CDR1 ENHRY and CDR2 SYGVKD. This CDR3 has 16 amino acids. With V trimmed by 4 bases and J by 0 bases, 6 bases remained unmatched. CDR3 sequence (DNA): TGTGCCATCAGTGGGGAAGGGGGCCCCTCCTACAATGAGCAGTTCTTC. This encodes CAISGEGGPSYNEQFF.

The chain joins TRBV20-1 to TRBJ2-5, with D hard to call. The V and J ends lost 0 bases and 0 bases respectively, with 5 bases between them. The CDR3 loop spans 13 amino acids. Germline V gene data show CDR1 as DFQATT and CDR2 as SNEGSKA (reference sequence). In DNA form, the CDR3 reads TGCAGTGCTAGAGATCAGAACCAAGAGACCCAGTACTTC. As protein: CSARDQNQETQYF.

The sample holds a few counts of this clonotype. V is TRBV11-2 and J is TRBJ2-3, with a tentative D call TRBD1 (5 bases). Germline values: CDR1 SGHAT, CDR2 FQNNGV. CDR3 length: 15 residues. V lost 5 bases, J lost 2 bases, and 14 bases lay in between. The CDR3 is CASSQDMTFTDTQYF. The CDR3 DNA is TGTGCCAGCAGCCAGGACATGACTTTCACAGATACGCAGTATTTT.

V and J are TRBV5-1 and TRBJ2-1; maybe TRBD1 (6 bases). The ends were cut back, 0 bases at V and 10 bases at J, with 8 bases in the middle. There are 12 residues in the CDR3. Germline assignment: CDR1 SGHRS and CDR2 YFSETQ. CDR3 DNA sequence: TGCGCCAGCAGCTTGGAGGGGGAGGAGCAGTTCTTC. Amino acids: CASSLEGEEQFF.

The J gene is TRBJ2-7, the V gene TRBV7-8, with a weak D call TRBD2 (5 bases). V was cut by 5 bases and J by 6 bases, with 14 bases left in between. The length of the CDR3 is 13 residues. The germline gives CDR1 SGHVS, CDR2 FQNEAQ. The CDR3 sequence: CASSPALVAEQYF. The CDR3, as DNA: TGTGCCAGCAGCCCGGCACTAGTCGCCGAGCAGTACTTC.

The chain has TRBV2 and TRBJ2-5; D remains unclear. The CDR3 loop spans 15 amino acids. V lost 1 base and J 2 bases, leaving 11 bases between the germline ends. CDR1 and CDR2 (germline): SNHLY, FYNNEI. This CDR3 is CASSEDRLTQETQYF. The DNA of the CDR3 is TGTGCCAGCAGTGAAGACAGATTGACACAAGAGACCCAGTACTTC.

Only a few counts were recorded for this clonotype. This chain joins TRBV6-5 and TRBJ2-3; TRBD2 matches 12 bases. The CDR3 loop spans 16 amino acids. Looked up from germline, CDR1 is MNHEY and CDR2 is SVGAGI. With V trimmed by 4 bases and J by 3 bases, 5 bases remained unmatched. The CDR3 nucleotides read TGTGCCAGCAGTTTCGCGACTAGCGGGAGTACAGATACGCAGTATTTT. This gives the protein CASSFATSGSTDTQYF.

The gene calls are TRBV6-6 and TRBJ2-7; D ambiguous. Looked up from germline, CDR1 is MNHNY and CDR2 is SVGAGI (reference sequence). The CDR3 runs to 13 residues. V lost 8 bases and J lost 2, with 13 bases in between. CDR3 region: CASGKGAPYEQYF. The DNA for the CDR3 is TGTGCCAGCGGAAAGGGTGCTCCCTACGAGCAGTACTTC.

The J gene is TRBJ2-1, the V gene TRBV6-4; 7 bases align to TRBD1. Germline loops: CDR1 MRHNA, CDR2 SNTAGT. V shed 4 bases and J 4 bases; nucleotides not matched to a gene: 7. This CDR3 has 15 residues. Here the CDR3 reads CASSVRTGFYNEQFF. CDR3 bases: TGTGCCAGCAGTGTGAGGACAGGCTTTTACAATGAGCAGTTCTTC.

This sequence joins TRBV12-3 or TRBV12-4 and TRBJ1-5; no reliable D call. The V gene lost 3 bases and the J gene lost 4 bases, with 7 bases spanning the gap. The CDR3 runs to 13 residues. CDR3 coding DNA: TGTGCCAGCAGTTTCGCTCGTAATCAGCCCCAGCATTTT. It translates to CASSFARNQPQHF.

The chain couples TRBV29-1 to TRBJ2-1; 9 bases line up with TRBD2. The CDR3 contains 15 residues. Germline V lookup: CDR1 SQVTM, CDR2 ANQGSEA. Germline trimming cut 7 bases from V and 9 bases from J; bases unmatched to any gene: 16. CDR3 residues: CSAGSSGGGGGEQFF. As DNA, the CDR3 is TGCAGCGCTGGCAGTAGCGGGGGAGGTGGAGGTGAGCAGTTCTTC.

The genes are TRBV6-5 and TRBJ2-2; possibly TRBD1 for D (6 bases). CDR1 is MNHEY, CDR2 SVGAGI, per germline. There are 16 residues in the CDR3. Trimming stripped 2 bases from V and 6 bases from J, with 16 bases between. Written as DNA, the CDR3 is TGTGCCAGCAGTTACGGGGCACAGGGTATCGCCGGGGAGCTGTTTTTT. Translating it yields CASSYGAQGIAGELFF.

This CDR3 reads CASSLMFTEAFF. The CDR3 nucleotides are TGTGCCAGCAGTTTAATGTTTACTGAAGCTTTCTTT. J is TRBJ1-1 and V is TRBV12-3 or TRBV12-4; D ambiguous. The CDR3 covers 12 residues. V gave up 2 bases and J gave up 5 bases, with 6 bases separating them.

The V and J genes are TRBV24-1 and TRBJ2-2; TRBD1 or TRBD2 may be the D gene (5 bases each). V dropped 1 base and J dropped 4 bases, with 15 bases sitting between them. The CDR3 is 17 residues long. CDR1 is KGHDR, CDR2 SFDVKD, per germline. CDR3 loop: CATSDFGSDSLTGELFF. The CDR3, as DNA: TGTGCCACCAGTGATTTTGGTAGCGACAGCCTCACCGGGGAGCTGTTTTTT.

The chain links TRBV12-3 or TRBV12-4 to TRBJ2-5; 10 bases fit TRBD2. The CDR3 is 14 residues long. V shed 8 bases and J 2 bases; nucleotides not matched to a gene: 5. CDR3: CASGPAGGQETQYF. CDR3 DNA sequence: TGTGCCAGCGGGCCAGCGGGGGGGCAAGAGACCCAGTACTTC.

This clonotype was detected a few times. The J gene is TRBJ2-5, the V gene TRBV5-1, with 8 bases identical to TRBD2. After removal of 5 bases from V and 5 bases from J, the junction contained 8 bases not matched to a gene. The CDR3 loop spans 14 amino acids. Germline V gene lookup returns CDR1 SGHRS and CDR2 YFSETQ. The CDR3 reads CASSRREVMETQYF. The CDR3 coding sequence is TGCGCCAGCAGTCGGCGGGAGGTCATGGAGACCCAGTACTTC.

The J gene is TRBJ2-2, the V gene TRBV6-2 or TRBV6-3; no clear D gene. CDR3 size: 13 residues. With 2 bases removed from V and 7 bases from J, the gap between germline ends came to 8 bases. Germline V gene data show CDR1 as MNHEY and CDR2 as SVGEGT. For the CDR3, the DNA is TGTGCCAGCAGTTACACCGGTTACGGGGAGCTGTTTTTT. It codes for CASSYTGYGELFF.

A few counts support this clonotype. This sequence joins TRBV7-9 and TRBJ2-7, with 7 bases fitting TRBD2. This CDR3 contains 16 residues. V was pared by 5 bases and J by 2 bases, with 12 bases of the junction left unmatched. Germline values: CDR1 SEHNR, CDR2 FQNEAQ (reference sequence). As DNA, the CDR3 is TGTGCCAGCAGCCCTGCACAGCTAGCGGACACCTACGAGCAGTACTTC. Residues: CASSPAQLADTYEQYF.

V is TRBV3-1 and J is TRBJ2-2; the D gene could be TRBD1 or TRBD2 (5 bases each). Trimming took 1 base from V and 4 from J, leaving 16 bases between them. Looked up from germline, CDR1 is LGHDT and CDR2 is YNNKEL (reference sequence). The CDR3 has 17 amino acids. CDR3: CASSQGWGSVATGELFF. The CDR3 region has the DNA TGTGCCAGCAGCCAAGGTTGGGGGAGTGTTGCCACCGGGGAGCTGTTTTTT.

This clonotype was observed a few times. The genes are TRBV5-5 and TRBJ2-1, with a weak D call TRBD1 (6 bases). Deletions cut 0 bases from V and 4 bases from J, with 11 bases between. Germline V gene lookup returns CDR1 SGHKS and CDR2 YYEKEE (reference sequence). CDR3 length: 15 amino acids. As DNA, the CDR3 is TGTGCCAGCAGCTTGGGAATACAGGGATACAATGAGCAGTTCTTC. Its translation: CASSLGIQGYNEQFF.

The chain joins TRBV18 to TRBJ1-5; D ambiguous. The V end lost 5 bases, the J end lost 3 bases, and 11 bases lay between the germline ends. This CDR3 comprises 14 residues. Germline CDR1 KGHSH, CDR2 LQKENI. CDR3 protein: CASSESRDNQPQHF. The CDR3 bases are TGTGCCAGCTCAGAGTCTCGGGACAATCAGCCCCAGCATTTT.

The gene calls are TRBV10-3 and TRBJ1-4; 7 bases line up with TRBD1. V gave up 8 bases and J gave up 8 bases; unmatched junction bases: 8. Germline CDR1 reads ENHRY; CDR2 reads SYGVKD. The CDR3 consists of 13 residues. The CDR3 coding sequence is TGTGCCATCTCCGACAGGGAGGGGGAAAAACTGTTTTTT. This gives the protein CAISDREGEKLFF.

The chain employs TRBV2 and TRBJ1-2; the match to TRBD1 covers 12 bases. CDR3 length equals 12 residues. Trimming removed 11 bases from V and 8 bases from J; junction bases left unmatched: 6. The germline V gene has CDR1 SNHLY and CDR2 FYNNEI. This CDR3 is CAPRDRGQGYTF. CDR3 nucleotide sequence: TGTGCCCCTAGGGACAGGGGGCAAGGCTACACCTTC.

The sample holds a few counts of this clonotype. This chain connects TRBV5-6 to TRBJ2-2, with TRBD1 matching 9 bases. The CDR3 has 17 amino acids. CDR1 SGHDT and CDR2 YYEEEE come from the germline V gene. J was trimmed by 0 bases and V by 4 bases; bases with no gene match: 7. The CDR3 DNA follows: TGTGCCAGCAGCGGGTCGACAGGGGGGGCGAACACCGGGGAGCTGTTTTTT. Residues: CASSGSTGGANTGELFF.